This entry describes one T cell receptor (beta chain). The antigen remains unidentified. For every subset, the RNA was derived from duplicate vials of roughly 140,000 sorted CD8+ T cells. The data stem from a study of human CD8 memory T cell subsets. Germline V lookup: CDR1 SEHNR, CDR2 FQNEAQ (reference sequence). This CDR3 has 13 residues. Findings of the study overall: Going by Chao1 estimates, stem-like memory T cells seemed to be more diverse than precursor exhausted T cells. Similarly high diversity marked stem-like memory and precursor exhausted T cells, unlike effector memory cells.

Investigators built TCR beta libraries using UMI-labeled 5' RACE. Authors' analysis steps: Clonotype counts of functional CDR3 beta ranged from 3,000 to 18,000 in each TCR beta library. TCRdb processed the 5' RACE reads again and assigns one entry to each CDR3 protein, with no DNA. The authors' filters were not applied to this entry. This table lists approximately 9,900 distinct CDR3 sequences. Specimen: CD8+ T cells from PBMCs. V gene TRBV7-9 combines with J gene TRBJ2-3; the D gene TCRdb calls, TRBD1, cannot be checked with no DNA. The receptor comes from a human donor in good health. The CDR3 sequence: CASSPPSTDTQYF.